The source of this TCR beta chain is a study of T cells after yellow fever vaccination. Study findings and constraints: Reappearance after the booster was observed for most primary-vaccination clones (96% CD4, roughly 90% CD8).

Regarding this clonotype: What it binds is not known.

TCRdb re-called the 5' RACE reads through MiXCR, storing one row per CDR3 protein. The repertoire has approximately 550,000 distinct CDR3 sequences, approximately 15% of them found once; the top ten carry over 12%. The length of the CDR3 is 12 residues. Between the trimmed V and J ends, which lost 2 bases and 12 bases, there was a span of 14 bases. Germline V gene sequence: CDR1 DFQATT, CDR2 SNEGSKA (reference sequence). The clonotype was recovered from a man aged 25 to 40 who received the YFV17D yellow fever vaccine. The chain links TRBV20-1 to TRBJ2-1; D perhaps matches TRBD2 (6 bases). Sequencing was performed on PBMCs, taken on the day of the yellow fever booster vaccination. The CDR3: CSARPTRDWQFF. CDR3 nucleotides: TGCAGTGCTAGACCAACCCGGGACTGGCAGTTCTTC.